This is a list of T cell receptor beta chains from one sample in a study of T-cell reconstitution after alpha-beta-depleted transplantation in children. Each CDR3 protein gets one entry after TCRdb re-called the PCR reads with MiXCR. This sample has approximately 230,000 distinct CDR3 sequences; roughly a quarter occur once, and the top ten carry about 5%. The specimen comprised PBMCs, mostly from graft donor cells, sampled 360 days after TCRalphabeta/CD19-depleted stem cell transplant. The receptors stem from a female patient aged 2-15 years who had a stem cell transplant for congenital amegakaryocytic thrombocytopenia, so the T cells may come from the graft donor. Both conserved end residues are part of each CDR3. D genes are given only for firm matches. Size is omitted from some rows. Given values are once, few, many or a class for expanded clones.

j_call v_call clone_size d_call cdr3_nt cdr3_aa
TRBJ1-4 TRBV28 few . TGTGCCAGCAGTTTAAACACCTTAAGGGGCAGGCTGTTTTTT CASSLNTLRGRLFF
TRBJ1-5 TRBV12-3/TRBV12-4 few . TGTGCCAGCAGCCGGGGGGCCCTTCAGCCCCAGCATTTT CASSRGALQPQHF
TRBJ1-1 TRBV15 few . TGTGCCACCAGCAGAGAAGCTGTTTGGGCTGAAGCTTTCTTT CATSREAVWAEAFF
TRBJ2-1 TRBV24-1 few TRBD2 TGTGCCACCAGTAAAATAGCGGGAGGAGCGAGTGAGCAGTTCTTC CATSKIAGGASEQFF
TRBJ2-7 TRBV2 few . TGTGCCAGCAGTGGTGCCAGCTCCTACGAGCAGTACTTC CASSGASSYEQYF
TRBJ2-5 TRBV6-2/TRBV6-3 few . TGTGCCAGCAGCCCTAGGGGATTCGAGACCCAGTACTTC CASSPRGFETQYF
TRBJ1-2 TRBV29-1 many . TGCAGCGTTGAAGAGGGCAGGGGCTATGGCTACACCTTC CSVEEGRGYGYTF
TRBJ2-1 TRBV30 once TRBD2 TGTGCCTGCAAGCGGGAGTACATCAATGAGCAGTTCTTC CACKREYINEQFF
TRBJ1-6 TRBV6-1 few . TGTGCCAGCAGCCAAATTTCTGGTAATTCACCCCTCCACTTT CASSQISGNSPLHF
TRBJ2-5 TRBV2 few . TGTGCCAGCAGTGTGCGAAGCCAAGAGACCCAGTACTTC CASSVRSQETQYF
TRBJ1-1 TRBV28 . . TGTGCCAGCATTTATGGGTGGCCCCTTTCGAACACTGAAGCTTTCTTT CASIYGWPLSNTEAFF
TRBJ2-2 TRBV29-1 many . TGCAGCGTTGAAAGGGGACTGAACACCGGGGAGCTGTTTTTT CSVERGLNTGELFF
TRBJ2-5 TRBV6-1 . . TGTGCCAGCATGGCGCGTCACGGCGGCCCGGGGACCCAGTACTTC CASMARHGGPGTQYF
TRBJ1-5 TRBV10-3 . . TGTGCCATCAGTGAAGGGATGGGGGTCCAGCCCCAGCATTTT CAISEGMGVQPQHF
TRBJ1-2 TRBV18 few . TGTGCCAGCTCACGGTTAATAAGCGGGAACTATGGCTACACCTTC CASSRLISGNYGYTF
TRBJ2-2 TRBV7-7 many . TGTGCCAGCAGCCAAGGACAGATCACCGGGGAGCTGTTTTTT CASSQGQITGELFF
TRBJ2-1 TRBV7-6 few . TGTGCCAGCAGCTTCGGAGCGGGTAGCTCCTACAATGAGCAGTTCTTC CASSFGAGSSYNEQFF
TRBJ2-1 TRBV5-1 . . TGCGCCAGCAGCATTGCGGGGCAACTCTACAATGAGCAGTTCTTC CASSIAGQLYNEQFF
TRBJ2-1 TRBV12-3/TRBV12-4 few TRBD2 TGTGCCAGCAGTTTAGGCGGGAGGGCCGGTGAGCAGTTCTTC CASSLGGRAGEQFF
TRBJ2-1 TRBV5-4 . . TGTGCCAGCAGCTTAACAGGGCAGGGGCACAATGAGCAGTTCTTC CASSLTGQGHNEQFF
TRBJ2-7 TRBV12-3/TRBV12-4 . . TGTGCCACCAGTTTAGGGCGGAAGTACGAGCAGTACTTC CATSLGRKYEQYF
TRBJ1-1 TRBV7-8 few . TGTGCCAGCAGCTTATGGTTCCAGGGGCGTCCTGAAGCTTTCTTT CASSLWFQGRPEAFF
TRBJ1-1 TRBV30 . . TGTGCCTGGGGCGAACAGAGCTGGAACACTGAAGCTTTCTTT CAWGEQSWNTEAFF
TRBJ2-7 TRBV18 few . TGTGCCAGCACCCAGGGAGTTGACTACGAGCAGTACTTC CASTQGVDYEQYF
TRBJ2-1 TRBV24-1 few . TGTGCCACCAGTGATACCACTGGCGGGCGAAATGAGCAGTTCTTC CATSDTTGGRNEQFF
TRBJ2-7 TRBV10-3 . TRBD1 TGTGCCATCATTGAGAGCCGGGACAGGGTGTACGAGCAGTACTTC CAIIESRDRVYEQYF
TRBJ1-4 TRBV5-1 . TRBD1 TGCGCCAGCAGCTTCACAGGGGACTATGAAAAACTGTTTTTT CASSFTGDYEKLFF
TRBJ1-1 TRBV6-2/TRBV6-3 . TRBD1 TGTGCCAGCAACCGGGACAGGTCTATAAACGTGGGAGCTTTCTTT CASNRDRSINVGAFF
TRBJ2-1 TRBV5-5 few TRBD2 TGTGCCAGCAGCATGGGGAAGACTAGCGGGAGAATTGTGCAGTTCTTC CASSMGKTSGRIVQFF
TRBJ2-3 TRBV27 few . TGTGCCAGCAGTTTAGGCGCCCCAGATACGCAGTATTTT CASSLGAPDTQYF
TRBJ1-3 TRBV12-3/TRBV12-4 . . TGTGCCAGCAGCCAGTCTAAATTCCTCTCTGGAAACACCATATATTTT CASSQSKFLSGNTIYF
TRBJ2-2 TRBV4-1 . . TGCGCCAGCAGCCATCCTTCGAACACCGGGGAGCTGTTTTTT CASSHPSNTGELFF
TRBJ1-2 TRBV27 . . TGTGCCAGCAGCCCGCATGGCTACACCTTC CASSPHGYTF